The 22 T cell receptor beta chains listed next were all sequenced from one sample in a study of blood T cell repertoires in COVID-19. TCRdb keeps only in-frame clones here, not all; method: immunoSEQ multiplex PCR. The sample gives over 85,000 clones, around 90% of which show up once; roughly 4.9% is in the top ten. Sequences were obtained from peripheral blood. These receptors were obtained from a human donor in a cohort sampled during active COVID-19.

The V gene is TRBV6-5, the J gene TRBJ2-5, with 7 bases aligning to TRBD1. The germline CDR1 and CDR2 sequences are MNHEY and SVGAGI. This CDR3 comprises 15 residues. J was trimmed by 1 base and V by 8 bases; bases with no gene match: 10. The CDR3 coding sequence is TGTGCCAGCGCTAAACAGGGGAGATCCCAAGAGACCCAGTACTTC. Translating gives CASAKQGRSQETQYF.

The gene calls are TRBV7-8 and TRBJ2-7; TRBD2 matches at 8 bases. Germline-derived CDR1 and CDR2 are SGHVS and FQNEAQ. V trimming: 5 bases; J trimming: 3 bases; junction bases outside the gene matches: 9. The CDR3 is 15 residues long. This CDR3 reads CASSRTVAGSYEQYF. The CDR3 nucleotides read TGTGCCAGCAGCCGAACAGTAGCGGGAAGCTACGAGCAGTACTTC.

This clone was detected only once. CDR3 DNA sequence: TGTGCCAGCACACCCGGGACTGCTTACAATGAGCAGTTCTTC. Encoded protein: CASTPGTAYNEQFF. This chain links TRBV7-2 with TRBJ2-1, with D tentatively TRBD2 (6 bases). Germline CDR1 and CDR2: SGHTA and FQGNSA. The length of the CDR3 is 14 residues. V was cut by 7 bases and J by 4 bases, with 14 bases left in between.

The chain uses TRBV6-1 and TRBJ1-4; 7 bases are shared with TRBD1. Per germline, CDR1 MNHNS and CDR2 SASEGT. The V segment lost 1 base and the J segment 7 bases; nucleotides outside the gene matches: 9. The CDR3 length is 16 residues. Here the CDR3 reads CASSEDRGRVVEKLFF. The CDR3 coding sequence is TGTGCCAGCAGTGAAGATAGGGGGCGTGTGGTTGAAAAACTGTTTTTT.

The rearrangement links TRBV3-1 (or the pseudogene TRBV3-2) to TRBJ2-2; tentative D call: TRBD2 (7 bases). The CDR3 runs to 13 residues. CDR1 LGHDT and CDR2 YNNKEL come from the germline V gene (reference sequence). V lost 7 bases, J lost 4 bases, and 10 bases lay in between. The CDR3, as DNA: TGTGCCAGCACCCGGGGGGCCACCGGGGAGCTGTTTTTT. It is translated as CASTRGATGELFF.

This clone was seen once. This sequence joins TRBV7-2 and TRBJ2-1; 14 nucleotides align to TRBD2. Trimming cost V 4 bases and J 10 bases; bases outside gene matches: 9. The CDR3 covers 16 residues. Germline V gives CDR1 SGHTA, CDR2 FQGNSA. The CDR3 sequence: CASSSRTSGGRGEQFF. The CDR3 DNA sequence: TGTGCCAGCAGCTCCCGGACTAGCGGGGGGCGGGGGGAGCAGTTCTTC.

The chain's CDR3 is CASSGTRGTGELFF. The CDR3 region has the DNA TGTGCCAGTAGTGGTACCAGGGGTACCGGGGAGCTGTTTTTT. The gene calls are TRBV19 and TRBJ2-2, with a possible D match to TRBD1 (6 bases). The CDR3 length is 14 residues. Trimming shortened V by 5 bases and J by 5 bases, and 12 bases separated the two germline ends. CDR1 is LNHDA, CDR2 SQIVND, per germline (reference sequence).

The V and J genes are TRBV4-3 and TRBJ2-3, with a tentative D call TRBD1 (6 bases). Trimming removed 1 base at V and 0 bases at J, with 14 bases between. Germline-derived CDR1 and CDR2 are LGHNA and YSLEER. The CDR3 covers 17 residues. Here the CDR3 reads CASSQVTGRVSTDTQYF. In DNA, the CDR3 is TGCGCCAGCAGCCAAGTAACAGGGCGAGTGAGCACAGATACGCAGTATTTT.

V usage is TRBV6-5 and J usage is TRBJ2-5; TRBD1 agrees at 9 bases. V lost 0 bases and J lost 13; bases outside the gene matches: 6. In germline, CDR1 is MNHEY, CDR2 SVGAGI. The CDR3 has 13 residues. The CDR3 here is CASSYSGQGRWYF. The DNA of the CDR3 is TGTGCCAGCAGTTACTCGGGACAGGGTCGTTGGTACTTC.

The rearrangement uses TRBV6-1 and TRBJ2-2, with 9 bases aligning to TRBD2. This CDR3 comprises 16 residues. The J segment lost 6 bases and the V segment lost 4 bases, leaving 9 bases of the junction unmatched. Per the germline V gene, CDR1 is MNHNS and CDR2 is SASEGT. The CDR3 DNA follows: TGTGCCAGCAGTGCCCGTGCGGGGGGGCCTTCCGGGGAGCTGTTTTTT. Translated, it gives CASSARAGGPSGELFF.

This chain joins TRBV7-9 and TRBJ1-5; 10 bases align to TRBD1. Looked up from germline, CDR1 is SEHNR and CDR2 is FQNEAQ (reference sequence). The CDR3 consists of 14 residues. J was trimmed by 9 bases and V by 5 bases; bases with no gene match: 7. Written as DNA, the CDR3 is TGTGCCAGCAGCCCCGGGACAGGGGCGCGGCCCCAGCATTTT. It encodes CASSPGTGARPQHF. The complete variable domain, with remaining parts taken from reference TRBV7-9 and TRBJ1-5, reads DTGVSQNPRHKITKRGQNVTFRCDPISEHNRLYWYRQTLGQGPEFLTYFQNEAQLEKSRLLSDRFSAERPKGSFSTLEIQRTEQGDSAMYLCASSPGTGARPQHFGDGTRLSIL.

This sequence joins TRBV19 and TRBJ1-4; 10 bases agree with TRBD1. V gave up 3 bases and J gave up 1 base; unmatched junction bases: 14. CDR3 size: 20 residues. Germline V gene sequence: CDR1 LNHDA, CDR2 SQIVND (reference sequence). DNA of the CDR3: TGTGCCAGTAGTATGGGACCGGGACAGGGGAGTTCGTTAACTAATGAAAAACTGTTTTTT. This translates into CASSMGPGQGSSLTNEKLFF. The full variable domain, rest sourced from reference TRBV19 and TRBJ1-4, is DGGITQSPKYLFRKEGQNVTLSCEQNLNHDAMYWYRQDPGQGLRLIYYSQIVNDFQKGDIAEGYSVSREKKESFPLTVTSAQKNPTAFYLCASSMGPGQGSSLTNEKLFFGSGTQLSVL.

J is TRBJ2-5 and V is TRBV7-3; 7 bases fit TRBD2. The CDR3 extends over 16 amino acids. CDR1 is SGHTA, CDR2 FQGTGA, per germline. Germline trimming cut 5 bases from V and 4 bases from J; bases unmatched to any gene: 13. The CDR3 DNA reads as TGTGCCAGCAGCCCCACGGGCGGCGGGAGTGGAGAGACCCAGTACTTC. Translated: CASSPTGGGSGETQYF.

The chain joins TRBV12-3 or TRBV12-4 to TRBJ1-2; no firm D call. This CDR3 is 13 amino acids long. The V end lost 1 base, the J end lost 7 bases, and 10 bases lay between the germline ends. CDR3 protein: CASSLERDSGYTF. DNA of the CDR3: TGTGCCAGCAGTTTAGAGAGGGATAGTGGCTACACCTTC.

The CDR3 loop is CASSIRDNYGYTF. In DNA, the CDR3 is TGTGCCAGTAGTATCCGGGATAACTATGGCTACACCTTC. The rearrangement links TRBV19 to TRBJ1-2; D remains ambiguous. This CDR3 contains 13 residues. The V end lost 3 bases, the J end lost 1 base, and 6 bases lay between the germline ends. CDR1 and CDR2 from the germline V gene are LNHDA and SQIVND (reference sequence).

The chain couples TRBV12-3 or TRBV12-4 to TRBJ1-5; tentatively, D is TRBD1 (6 bases). Trimming took off 7 bases at V and 6 bases at J, with 13 bases between the two ends. The CDR3 consists of 13 residues. CDR3 coding DNA: TGTGCCAGCACTACAGGGATTTTTCAGCCCCAGCATTTT. Encoded protein: CASTTGIFQPQHF.

This chain joins TRBV5-6 and TRBJ1-5; D gene ambiguous. From germline, CDR1 is SGHDT and CDR2 YYEEEE. The length of the CDR3 is 12 residues. V was trimmed by 2 bases and J by 4 bases, leaving 4 bases between them. The CDR3 reads CASSFSNQPQHF. The CDR3 DNA follows: TGTGCCAGCAGCTTCTCTAATCAGCCCCAGCATTTT.

The rearrangement uses TRBV4-1 and TRBJ1-1, with TRBD1 matching 7 bases. CDR3 length: 17 residues. V shed 4 bases and J 4 bases; nucleotides not matched to a gene: 15. CDR1 and CDR2 from the germline V gene are MGHRA and YSYEKL. CDR3 nucleotide sequence: TGCGCCAGCAGCCCCCAGGACAGGCGCTTAGGGCGCACTGAAGCTTTCTTT. Translating gives CASSPQDRRLGRTEAFF.

The chain is built from TRBV28 and TRBJ2-7; no clear D gene. The ends were cut back, 6 bases at V and 3 bases at J, with 18 bases in the middle. Germline assignment: CDR1 MDHEN and CDR2 SYDVKM. The CDR3 extends over 15 amino acids. DNA for the CDR3: TGTGCCAGCAGGGTGGGCAGGCTCAAAAACTACGAGCAGTACTTC. Translation gives CASRVGRLKNYEQYF.

The table lists this clone with a few counts. The V call is TRBV10-1, the J call TRBJ1-1; the match to TRBD1 covers 7 bases. The CDR3 runs to 16 residues. CDR1 is WNHNN, CDR2 SYGVQD, per germline (reference sequence). V shed 7 bases, J shed 6 bases, and the junction held 17 bases outside the gene matches. The CDR3 loop reads CASTSAPTGISAEAFF. The DNA of the CDR3 is TGCGCCAGCACCAGCGCCCCGACAGGGATCAGCGCTGAAGCTTTCTTT.

The chain couples TRBV18 to TRBJ1-3; D is undetermined. The CDR3 spans 18 residues. The ends were cut back, 3 bases at V and 1 base at J, with 19 bases in the middle. From germline, CDR1 is KGHSH and CDR2 LQKENI. CDR3 loop: CASSPTALVAGSGNTIYF. The CDR3 DNA follows: TGTGCCAGCTCACCGACTGCCTTGGTAGCTGGGTCTGGAAACACCATATATTTT.

The CDR3 spells CASSWDSTDTQYF. As DNA, the CDR3 is TGCGCCAGCAGCTGGGACTCAACAGATACGCAGTATTTT. The rearrangement joins TRBV5-1 to TRBJ2-3, with a possible D match to TRBD2 (6 bases). This CDR3 comprises 13 residues. Trimming removed 3 bases from V and 3 bases from J, with 8 bases in between. The germline V gene encodes CDR1 SGHRS and CDR2 YFSETQ.